This TCR beta chain was found in a study of beta chain features in type 1 diabetes. Study as a whole: Over all samples combined, over 85,000,000 sorted cells were examined. Overall study findings and caveats: When VDJ junctions were examined, type 1 diabetes patients showed fewer insertions and more deletions. People with Type 1 diabetes carried modestly yet significantly shorter TCRB CDR3s in all four CD4+ subsets. Compared to healthy donors, patients appeared to have naive, central memory and Treg TCRB repertoires that were more alike.

Unmatched junction bases numbered 8, after V lost 1 base and J lost 8 bases. CDR1 is SEHNR, CDR2 FQNEAQ, per germline (reference sequence). The CDR3 totals 16 residues. Regarding this clone: Its antigen is still unknown.

Expressed TCRB transcripts were sequenced because the isolated RNA had all been reverse transcribed beforehand. There were approximately 3.7 million reads on average in the naive, central memory and regulatory T cell samples. The assay was immunoSEQ multiplex PCR, and TCRdb's table has in-frame clones only and misses some. Of about 660,000 clones listed, more than 13% are singletons. The genes are TRBV7-9 and TRBJ2-1, with 10 nucleotides matching TRBD2. The sequencing input was naive CD4+ T cells from blood. This clonotype was obtained from a man aged 18 to 30 with type 1 diabetes. CDR3 nucleotide sequence: TGTGCCAGCAGCTTAGTTGCTAGCGGGAGTGTAGATGAGCAGTTCTTC. Translation: CASSLVASGSVDEQFF.